This is a list of T cell receptor beta chains from one sample in a study of blood T cell repertoires in COVID-19. Here immunoSEQ multiplex PCR was the method, and the copy in TCRdb shows in-frame clones only, minus some. Here the sample spans tens of thousands of clones, 89% being singletons. Sequencing used peripheral blood. These receptors all stem from a woman aged 50 to 60 with active COVID-19. The CDR3 runs from the conserved cysteine through the conserved F or W. D genes are given only for firm matches. The size field is filled for only some rows; it gives once, few, many or a size class.

abundance: NA
j_gene: TRBJ2-1
v_gene: TRBV28
d_gene: NA
len: 13
CDR3nt: TGTGCCTGGGGCGGAGTCTCCTACAATGAGCAGTTCTTC
CDR3aa: CAWGGVSYNEQFF

abundance: NA
j_gene: TRBJ1-1
v_gene: TRBV19
d_gene: NA
len: 13
CDR3nt: TGTGCCAGTAGTCCCCACAAAGAGGATGAAGCTTTCTTT
CDR3aa: CASSPHKEDEAFF

abundance: NA
j_gene: TRBJ2-5
v_gene: TRBV19
d_gene: TRBD2
len: 18
CDR3nt: TGTGCCAGTAGTGTCCCCCTCAGCGGGAGGGCACTTCAAGAGACCCAGTACTTC
CDR3aa: CASSVPLSGRALQETQYF

abundance: NA
j_gene: TRBJ1-1
v_gene: TRBV6-1
d_gene: TRBD1
len: 16
CDR3nt: TGTGCCAGCAGTGAAAATGACAGGGGGCGGAGGACTGAAGCTTTCTTT
CDR3aa: CASSENDRGRRTEAFF

abundance: NA
j_gene: TRBJ2-4
v_gene: TRBV27
d_gene: NA
len: 14
CDR3nt: TGTGCCAGCAGTTTCTGGCAGGAACCAAACATTCAGTACTTC
CDR3aa: CASSFWQEPNIQYF

abundance: once
j_gene: TRBJ2-3
v_gene: TRBV4-1
d_gene: TRBD2
len: 16
CDR3nt: TGCGCCAGCAGCCAATCGATGCTAGCGGGAGGAGATACGCAGTATTTT
CDR3aa: CASSQSMLAGGDTQYF

abundance: once
j_gene: TRBJ2-1
v_gene: TRBV28
d_gene: TRBD2
len: 17
CDR3nt: TGTGCCAGCAGTTTCCTACGTACTAGCGGGAGAAGGAATGAGCAGTTCTTC
CDR3aa: CASSFLRTSGRRNEQFF

abundance: NA
j_gene: TRBJ2-1
v_gene: TRBV7-3
d_gene: TRBD2
len: 15
CDR3nt: TGTGCCAGCAGCTCGAATAGCGGGAGGCTCAATGAGCAGTTCTTC
CDR3aa: CASSSNSGRLNEQFF

abundance: NA
j_gene: TRBJ1-2
v_gene: TRBV2
d_gene: NA
len: 15
CDR3nt: TGTGCCAGCAGTGGCCCGGGACAACCTAAGGATGGCTACACCTTC
CDR3aa: CASSGPGQPKDGYTF

abundance: few
j_gene: TRBJ2-7
v_gene: TRBV5-6
d_gene: NA
len: 13
CDR3nt: TGTGCCAGCAGCTGGACGGAGGCCTACGAGCAGTACTTC
CDR3aa: CASSWTEAYEQYF

abundance: NA
j_gene: TRBJ1-2
v_gene: TRBV5-6
d_gene: NA
len: 16
CDR3nt: TGTGCCAGCAACTCCGGGACAAAAATAACTAACTATGGCTACACCTTC
CDR3aa: CASNSGTKITNYGYTF

abundance: NA
j_gene: TRBJ1-4
v_gene: TRBV5-1
d_gene: TRBD1
len: 16
CDR3nt: TGCGCCAGCAGCTCGACCGGGACAGGGCGTAATGAAAAACTGTTTTTT
CDR3aa: CASSSTGTGRNEKLFF

abundance: NA
j_gene: TRBJ2-3
v_gene: TRBV7-9
d_gene: TRBD2
len: 16
CDR3nt: TGTGCCAGCAGCCTCTTCGCTAGCGGAGGCACAGATACGCAGTATTTT
CDR3aa: CASSLFASGGTDTQYF

abundance: NA
j_gene: TRBJ2-7
v_gene: TRBV7-8
d_gene: TRBD2
len: 17
CDR3nt: TGTGCCAGCAGCTTAGTCGCTAGCGGGAGACTCTCCTACGAGCAGTACTTC
CDR3aa: CASSLVASGRLSYEQYF

abundance: NA
j_gene: TRBJ2-4
v_gene: TRBV9
d_gene: NA
len: 15
CDR3nt: TGTGCCAGCAGCCCCCGGGGTGGGGAAAAGAACATTCAGTACTTC
CDR3aa: CASSPRGGEKNIQYF

abundance: NA
j_gene: TRBJ2-5
v_gene: TRBV5-8
d_gene: NA
len: 13
CDR3nt: TGTGCCAGCAGCCCTTCCAGGTTAGAGACCCAGTACTTC
CDR3aa: CASSPSRLETQYF

abundance: NA
j_gene: TRBJ1-1
v_gene: TRBV30
d_gene: NA
len: 15
CDR3nt: TGTGCCTGGAGTGGAAACAGCGGGGGATCAGTTAGGGCTTTCTTT
CDR3aa: CAWSGNSGGSVRAFF

abundance: NA
j_gene: TRBJ1-5
v_gene: TRBV21-1
d_gene: NA
len: 13
CDR3nt: TGTGCCAGCAGCTTCCATAGCAATCAGCCCCAGCATTTT
CDR3aa: CASSFHSNQPQHF

abundance: NA
j_gene: TRBJ2-7
v_gene: TRBV11-2
d_gene: TRBD2
len: 18
CDR3nt: TGTGCCAGCAGCGCAAAACGGCGACTAGCGGGACGTTCCTACGAGCAGTACTTC
CDR3aa: CASSAKRRLAGRSYEQYF

abundance: NA
j_gene: TRBJ2-1
v_gene: TRBV9
d_gene: NA
len: 18
CDR3nt: TGTGCCAGCAGCGTAGGTTTTGTCGGCGGGGTAGGACTACCGGAGCAGTTCTTC
CDR3aa: CASSVGFVGGVGLPEQFF

abundance: NA
j_gene: TRBJ2-3
v_gene: TRBV5-5
d_gene: TRBD1
len: 15
CDR3nt: TGTGCCAGCAGCACCGGGACAGGAAAGACAGATACGCAGTATTTT
CDR3aa: CASSTGTGKTDTQYF

abundance: NA
j_gene: TRBJ1-2
v_gene: TRBV5-1
d_gene: NA
len: 15
CDR3nt: TGCGCCAGCAGCTTGGGGCGGCCTCCTAACTATGGCTACACCTTC
CDR3aa: CASSLGRPPNYGYTF

abundance: NA
j_gene: TRBJ2-3
v_gene: TRBV9
d_gene: TRBD2
len: 18
CDR3nt: TGTGCCAGCAGCGTAGTGGCTAGCGGGAGGCTCCTCACAGATACGCAGTATTTT
CDR3aa: CASSVVASGRLLTDTQYF

abundance: NA
j_gene: TRBJ2-2
v_gene: TRBV28
d_gene: NA
len: 15
CDR3nt: TGTGCCAGCAGATCGGCAGGGCTCAACACCGGGGAGCTGTTTTTT
CDR3aa: CASRSAGLNTGELFF

abundance: NA
j_gene: TRBJ2-1
v_gene: TRBV28
d_gene: NA
len: 14
CDR3nt: TGTGCCAGCAGTCGAGCGGGCTCCTACAATGAGCAGTTCTTC
CDR3aa: CASSRAGSYNEQFF

abundance: NA
j_gene: TRBJ1-2
v_gene: TRBV5-1
d_gene: NA
len: 16
CDR3nt: TGCGCCAGCAGCCCGACCGGCGGGGGGCAAAACTATGGCTACACCTTC
CDR3aa: CASSPTGGGQNYGYTF

abundance: NA
j_gene: TRBJ1-1
v_gene: TRBV7-6
d_gene: TRBD1
len: 14
CDR3nt: TGTGCCAGCAGCCCGGGACAGTTGAACACTGAAGCTTTCTTT
CDR3aa: CASSPGQLNTEAFF

abundance: NA
j_gene: TRBJ2-7
v_gene: TRBV18
d_gene: NA
len: 15
CDR3nt: TGTGCCAGCTCACTCTCAGGGACTGTTGCCTACGAGCAGTACTTC
CDR3aa: CASSLSGTVAYEQYF

abundance: NA
j_gene: TRBJ2-1
v_gene: TRBV29-1
d_gene: NA
len: 12
CDR3nt: TGCAGCGTAAAAGCGGACTACAATGAGCAGTTCTTC
CDR3aa: CSVKADYNEQFF

abundance: once
j_gene: TRBJ2-2
v_gene: TRBV9
d_gene: NA
len: 15
CDR3nt: TGTGCCAGCAGCGTCATCGGTTCGGGCACCGGGGAGCTGTTTTTT
CDR3aa: CASSVIGSGTGELFF

abundance: NA
j_gene: TRBJ2-3
v_gene: TRBV21-1
d_gene: NA
len: 16
CDR3nt: TGTGCCAGCAGCTTTGGGGTGGGAGACGCCACAGATACGCAGTATTTT
CDR3aa: CASSFGVGDATDTQYF

abundance: NA
j_gene: TRBJ2-7
v_gene: TRBV6-1
d_gene: NA
len: 13
CDR3nt: TGTGCCAGCAGTGATGGTAGCGGCTACGAGCAGTACTTC
CDR3aa: CASSDGSGYEQYF

abundance: NA
j_gene: TRBJ1-2
v_gene: TRBV10-3
d_gene: TRBD1
len: 12
CDR3nt: TGTGCCGTAGGACAGGAAAACTATGGCTACACCTTC
CDR3aa: CAVGQENYGYTF

abundance: NA
j_gene: TRBJ2-1
v_gene: TRBV4-2
d_gene: TRBD2
len: 13
CDR3nt: TGTGCCAGCAGCACCTCTAGCGGGACGGAGCAGTTCTTC
CDR3aa: CASSTSSGTEQFF

abundance: NA
j_gene: TRBJ2-5
v_gene: TRBV5-1
d_gene: NA
len: 14
CDR3nt: TGCGCCAGCAGCTTCGGGACTCGACAAGAGACCCAGTACTTC
CDR3aa: CASSFGTRQETQYF

abundance: NA
j_gene: TRBJ2-3
v_gene: TRBV7-9
d_gene: TRBD2
len: 15
CDR3nt: TGTGCCAGCAGCCCCCAGCGGGGTAGCACAGATACGCAGTATTTT
CDR3aa: CASSPQRGSTDTQYF

abundance: NA
j_gene: TRBJ1-1
v_gene: TRBV25-1
d_gene: TRBD1
len: 11
CDR3nt: TGTGCCGGTGCGACAGGGACTGAAGCTTTCTTT
CDR3aa: CAGATGTEAFF

abundance: NA
j_gene: TRBJ1-2
v_gene: TRBV9
d_gene: NA
len: 14
CDR3nt: TGTGCCAGCAGCGTAGACGGAGGGGACTATGGCTACACCTTC
CDR3aa: CASSVDGGDYGYTF

abundance: NA
j_gene: TRBJ1-4
v_gene: TRBV6-1
d_gene: NA
len: 18
CDR3nt: TGTGCCAGCAGTGATTACGGACGTGGGGCCGGTACTAATGAAAAACTGTTTTTT
CDR3aa: CASSDYGRGAGTNEKLFF

abundance: NA
j_gene: TRBJ2-2
v_gene: TRBV7-9
d_gene: NA
len: 13
CDR3nt: TGTGCCAGCAGCCTTCTCCCCACCGGGGAGCTGTTTTTT
CDR3aa: CASSLLPTGELFF

abundance: NA
j_gene: TRBJ1-3
v_gene: TRBV12-5
d_gene: NA
len: 14
CDR3nt: TGTGCTAGTGGTTGGGACTTATTAGGAAACACCATATATTTT
CDR3aa: CASGWDLLGNTIYF

abundance: NA
j_gene: TRBJ1-4
v_gene: TRBV30
d_gene: NA
len: 15
CDR3nt: TGTGCCTGGAGTGTAAGGCAGGGGAATCGGGAAAAACTGTTTTTT
CDR3aa: CAWSVRQGNREKLFF

abundance: NA
j_gene: TRBJ2-5
v_gene: TRBV24-1
d_gene: TRBD1
len: 16
CDR3nt: TGTGCCACCAGTGCCGGGGGGACAGGGGCCCAAGAGACCCAGTACTTC
CDR3aa: CATSAGGTGAQETQYF

abundance: NA
j_gene: TRBJ1-6
v_gene: TRBV7-2
d_gene: NA
len: 15
CDR3nt: TGTGCCAGCAGCTTTTTCACCCAGGGGAGTTCACCCCTCCACTTT
CDR3aa: CASSFFTQGSSPLHF

abundance: NA
j_gene: TRBJ2-1
v_gene: TRBV28
d_gene: NA
len: 12
CDR3nt: TGTGCCAGCAGTTCGGGGAGCGATGAGCAGTTCTTC
CDR3aa: CASSSGSDEQFF

abundance: NA
j_gene: TRBJ1-1
v_gene: TRBV4-1
d_gene: TRBD1
len: 14
CDR3nt: TGCGCCAGCAGCCACGGCGTCCAGGGGGCGGCAGCTTTCTTT
CDR3aa: CASSHGVQGAAAFF

abundance: NA
j_gene: TRBJ2-1
v_gene: TRBV19
d_gene: TRBD1
len: 16
CDR3nt: TGTGCCAGTAGTATAAGGCAACAGGGGGCGCGGGATGAGCAGTTCTTC
CDR3aa: CASSIRQQGARDEQFF

abundance: NA
j_gene: TRBJ2-7
v_gene: TRBV28
d_gene: TRBD2
len: 19
CDR3nt: TGTGCCAGCAGTCCGATAGGACTAGCGGGAGTTAGGGGTTCCTACGAGCAGTACTTC
CDR3aa: CASSPIGLAGVRGSYEQYF

abundance: NA
j_gene: TRBJ2-7
v_gene: TRBV5-1
d_gene: NA
len: 13
CDR3nt: TGCGCCAGCAGTGATGGAGCCTCCTACGAGCAGTACTTC
CDR3aa: CASSDGASYEQYF

abundance: NA
j_gene: TRBJ2-7
v_gene: TRBV5-1
d_gene: TRBD2
len: 14
CDR3nt: TGCGCCAGCAGCCCCGGGACTAGCGGAAACGTCGAGTACTTC
CDR3aa: CASSPGTSGNVEYF

abundance: NA
j_gene: TRBJ1-5
v_gene: TRBV7-8
d_gene: NA
len: 16
CDR3nt: TGTGCCAGCAGCTTAGGTTACAGGGATTGGTATCAGCCCCAGCATTTT
CDR3aa: CASSLGYRDWYQPQHF

abundance: NA
j_gene: TRBJ2-5
v_gene: TRBV6-4
d_gene: NA
len: 14
CDR3nt: TGTGCCAGCAGTGCTACAGGGTTTCGAAAGACCCAGTACTTC
CDR3aa: CASSATGFRKTQYF

abundance: few
j_gene: TRBJ1-1
v_gene: TRBV5-1
d_gene: NA
len: 15
CDR3nt: TGCGCCAGCAGCGCGGCCCCCCGGGGGGCGACTGAAGCTTTCTTT
CDR3aa: CASSAAPRGATEAFF

abundance: NA
j_gene: TRBJ2-5
v_gene: TRBV20-1
d_gene: NA
len: 14
CDR3nt: TGCAGTGCTAGTTCTTCTAGCGCGGGGGAGACCCAGTACTTC
CDR3aa: CSASSSSAGETQYF

abundance: NA
j_gene: TRBJ1-5
v_gene: TRBV6-6
d_gene: TRBD1
len: 15
CDR3nt: TGTGCCAGCAGTTGGACAGGGGTTAGCAATCAGCCCCAGCATTTT
CDR3aa: CASSWTGVSNQPQHF